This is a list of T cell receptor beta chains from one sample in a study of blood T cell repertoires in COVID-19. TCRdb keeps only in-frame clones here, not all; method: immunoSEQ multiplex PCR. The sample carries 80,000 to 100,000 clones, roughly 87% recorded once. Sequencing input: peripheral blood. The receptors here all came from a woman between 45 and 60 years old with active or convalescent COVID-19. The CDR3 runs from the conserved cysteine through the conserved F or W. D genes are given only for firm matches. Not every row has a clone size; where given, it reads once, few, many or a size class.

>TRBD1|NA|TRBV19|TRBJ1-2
TGTGCCAGTAGAAAGAGAGACAGGGGACGCGGCTATGGCTACACCTTC
CASRKRDRGRGYGYTF
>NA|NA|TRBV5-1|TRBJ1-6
TGCGCCAGCAGCGGAGGGCCAGGGAATCGGGCCCTCCACTTT
CASSGGPGNRALHF
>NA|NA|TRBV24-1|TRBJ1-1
TGTGCCACCTCCGACGGGTTTGAAGCTTTCTTT
CATSDGFEAFF
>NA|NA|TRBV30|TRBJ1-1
TGTGCCTGGAGTCACGACAGAGCTTTCTTT
CAWSHDRAFF
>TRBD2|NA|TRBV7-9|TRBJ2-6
TGTGCCAGCAGCCCTCGGCTTAGCGGGGTCTCTGGGGCCAACGTCCTGACTTTC
CASSPRLSGVSGANVLTF
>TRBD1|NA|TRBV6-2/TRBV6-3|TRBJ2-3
TGTGCCAGCAGTCGAGACAGGGGGTCAGATACGCAGTATTTT
CASSRDRGSDTQYF
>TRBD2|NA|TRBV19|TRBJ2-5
TGTGCCAGTAGTAAACCGGGACTAGCGGGAAATCAAGAGACCCAGTACTTC
CASSKPGLAGNQETQYF
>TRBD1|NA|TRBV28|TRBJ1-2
TGTGCCAGCAGACGGACAGGGGGCGGGAGCTACACCTTC
CASRRTGGGSYTF
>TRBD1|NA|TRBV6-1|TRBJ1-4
TGTGCCAGCAGTGGAGGGGGCCTGGCAACTAATGAAAAACTGTTTTTT
CASSGGGLATNEKLFF
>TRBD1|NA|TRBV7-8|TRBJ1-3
TGTGCCAGCAGCTTAGCACGACAGGGGGTAGTATCGGGAAACACCATATATTTT
CASSLARQGVVSGNTIYF
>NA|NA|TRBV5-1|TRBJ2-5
TGCGCCAGCAGCTTCTTAGGAGAGCAAGAGACCCAGTACTTC
CASSFLGEQETQYF
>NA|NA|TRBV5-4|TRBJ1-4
TGTGCCAGCAGCACCCGGGACGGGAGTAAGGAACTGTTTTTT
CASSTRDGSKELFF
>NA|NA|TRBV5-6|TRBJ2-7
TGTGCCAGCAGCTTGGGCACAGTAACCTACGAGCAGTACTTC
CASSLGTVTYEQYF
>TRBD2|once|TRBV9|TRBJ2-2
TGTGCCAGCAGCCCTAGGGGCAGCGGGGACACCGGGGAGCTGTTTTTT
CASSPRGSGDTGELFF
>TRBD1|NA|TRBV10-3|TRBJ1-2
TGTGCCATCACCCTCGACAGGGATTATGGCTACACCTTC
CAITLDRDYGYTF
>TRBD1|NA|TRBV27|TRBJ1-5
TGTGCCAGCAGTTTAGGTCGGGACAGGGTGACTCAGCCCCAGCATTTT
CASSLGRDRVTQPQHF
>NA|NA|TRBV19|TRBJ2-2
TGTGCCAGTAGTGCCGCGGGGTTGAACACCGGGGAGCTGTTTTTT
CASSAAGLNTGELFF
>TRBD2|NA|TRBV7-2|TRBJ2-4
TGTGCCAGCAGCCCAGGGACTAGCGGGGGGGGATACGACATTCAGTACTTC
CASSPGTSGGGYDIQYF
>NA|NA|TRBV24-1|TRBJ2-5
TGTGCCACCAGTGACCCGGGGGAGACCCAGTACTTC
CATSDPGETQYF
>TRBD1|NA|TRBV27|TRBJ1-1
TGTGCCAGCAGTGTACTTCCGGGACAGGGAATTGCTGAAGCTTTCTTT
CASSVLPGQGIAEAFF
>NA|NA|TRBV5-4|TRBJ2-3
TGTGCCAGCAGCTTGGAAGAGGATACGCAGTATTTT
CASSLEEDTQYF
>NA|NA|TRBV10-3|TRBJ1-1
TGTGCCATCAATCAAGGCGGATGGAACACTGAAGCTTTCTTT
CAINQGGWNTEAFF
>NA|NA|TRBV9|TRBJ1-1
TGTGCCAGCAGCGTAGCTGGGGGGGGCCTGAACACTGAAGCTTTCTTT
CASSVAGGGLNTEAFF